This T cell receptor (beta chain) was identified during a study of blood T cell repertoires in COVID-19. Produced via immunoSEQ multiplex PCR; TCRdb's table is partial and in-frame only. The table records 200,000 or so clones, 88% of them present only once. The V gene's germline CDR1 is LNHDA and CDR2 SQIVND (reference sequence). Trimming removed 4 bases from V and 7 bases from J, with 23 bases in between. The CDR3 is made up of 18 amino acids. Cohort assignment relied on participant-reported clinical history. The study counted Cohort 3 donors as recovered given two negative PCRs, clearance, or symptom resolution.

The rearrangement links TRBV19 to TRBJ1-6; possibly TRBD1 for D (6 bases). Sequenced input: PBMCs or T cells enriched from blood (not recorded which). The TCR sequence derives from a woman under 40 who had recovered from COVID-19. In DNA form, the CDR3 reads TGTGCCAGTAGTACAATCTTAAAACAGGGAAGCCCGAATTCACCCCTCCACTTT. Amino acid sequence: CASSTILKQGSPNSPLHF.